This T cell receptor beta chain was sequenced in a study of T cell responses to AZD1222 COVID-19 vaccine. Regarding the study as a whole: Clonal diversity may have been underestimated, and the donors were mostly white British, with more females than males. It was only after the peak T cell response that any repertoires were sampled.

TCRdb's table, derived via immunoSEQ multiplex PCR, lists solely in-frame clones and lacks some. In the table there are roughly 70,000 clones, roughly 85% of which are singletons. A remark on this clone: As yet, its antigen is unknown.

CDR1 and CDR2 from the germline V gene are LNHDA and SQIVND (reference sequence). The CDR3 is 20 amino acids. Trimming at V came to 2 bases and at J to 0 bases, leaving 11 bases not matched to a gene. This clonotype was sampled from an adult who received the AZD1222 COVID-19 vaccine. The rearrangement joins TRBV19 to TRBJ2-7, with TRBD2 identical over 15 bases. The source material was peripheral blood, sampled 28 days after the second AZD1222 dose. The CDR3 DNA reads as TGTGCCAGTAGTATAAAGGGACTAGCGGGAGGCCGGATAAGCTCCTACGAGCAGTACTTC. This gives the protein CASSIKGLAGGRISSYEQYF.